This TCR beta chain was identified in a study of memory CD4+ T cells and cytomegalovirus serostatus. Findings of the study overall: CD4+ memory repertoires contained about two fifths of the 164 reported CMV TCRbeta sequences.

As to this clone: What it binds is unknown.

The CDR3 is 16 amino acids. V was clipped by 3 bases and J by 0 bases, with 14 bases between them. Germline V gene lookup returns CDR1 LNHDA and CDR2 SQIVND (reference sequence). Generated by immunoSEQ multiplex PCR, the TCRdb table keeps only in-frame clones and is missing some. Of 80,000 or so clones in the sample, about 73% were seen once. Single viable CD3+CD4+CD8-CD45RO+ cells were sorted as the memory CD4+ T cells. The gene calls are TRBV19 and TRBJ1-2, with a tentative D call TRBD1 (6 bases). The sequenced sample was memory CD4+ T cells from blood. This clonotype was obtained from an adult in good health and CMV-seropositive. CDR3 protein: CASSIQPTGANYGYTF. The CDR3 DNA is TGTGCCAGTAGTATCCAGCCGACAGGAGCTAACTATGGCTACACCTTC.